This entry describes one TCR beta chain. Original processing notes: Nucleated cell counts were estimated from reference gene primer amplification. The method was immunoSEQ multiplex PCR; TCRdb's version includes in-frame clones alone and lacks a portion of them. The DNA gave D and trimming, while V, J and clone size come from that table. The sample lists under 250,000 clones, 65% to 85% seen once, with around 4.4% in the top ten. This entry is derived from a study of blood T cell repertoires in COVID-19. Whole-study context: The United States, Italy and Spain provided the acute and convalescent COVID-19 samples. In each case, the material was cDNA or gDNA derived from T cells, B-cell-depleted T cells, or PBMCs.

Germline V CDR1 and CDR2: SGHTA, FQGNSA. The CDR3 has 14 amino acids. The germline V and J ends were trimmed by 8 bases and 0 bases, with 13 bases remaining between them. This receptor was identified in a man between 45 and 60 years old with active or convalescent COVID-19. The sequenced sample consisted of peripheral blood. This chain connects TRBV7-2 to TRBJ2-5; D might be TRBD2 (5 bases). The CDR3 nucleotides are TGTGCCAGCCGATGGGCGCGGGACCAAGAGACCCAGTACTTC. Protein: CASRWARDQETQYF.